This T cell receptor beta chain was identified in a study of beta chain features in type 1 diabetes. Study summary: Approximately 100 million sorted cells were examined across all samples.

General study points: High TCR expression in some cells could lead to their over-representation in cDNA sequencing. Moderate but significant shortening of TCRB CDR3s was recorded in all four CD4+ subsets from Type 1 diabetes patients.

Once sorted, every population was more than 95% pure. This clone was observed a handful of times. Antigen: not known. The germline gives CDR1 KGHSH, CDR2 LQKENI. The CDR3 loop spans 15 amino acids. With V trimmed by 0 bases and J by 6 bases, 4 bases remained unmatched. Sequencing targeted expressed TCRB transcripts, as all isolated RNA had been reverse transcribed. Sequencing used immunoSEQ multiplex PCR; TCRdb keeps in-frame clones, though not all of them. The sample lists 900,000 or so clones; 17% were seen once. The sequence was obtained from a woman between 18 and 29 years old in good health. The sample was naive CD4+ T cells from blood. The chain joins TRBV18 to TRBJ1-3, with 8 bases matching TRBD1. CDR3 nucleotide sequence: TGTGCCAGCTCACCACCGACAGGGGCTTTAAACACCATATATTTT. Encoded protein: CASSPPTGALNTIYF.